This TCR beta chain was documented in a study of STAT3 mutations in large granular lymphocyte leukemia. Background on the study: Immunosuppressive therapy was given to more than half of T-LGLL patients. General study points: In several patients, dominant TCR clone burden exceeded STAT3 mutant burden, suggesting STAT3 mutation arose secondarily. Some patients had persisting codominant clonotypes that could mask small clones. At least one immunodominant TCR beta clonotype appeared in every T-cell large granular lymphocyte leukemia patient.

Points on this clone: What it binds is not known.

Each sample's TCRbeta library yielded on average roughly 43,000 productive templates. Libraries were prepared by immunoSEQ multiplex PCR; TCRdb keeps only in-frame clonotypes and omits some of them. Of about 5,700 clones in the sample, 77% are singletons; the top ten hold roughly 80%. Germline V lookup: CDR1 SGHRS, CDR2 YFSETQ. The V and J ends lost 4 bases and 3 bases respectively, with 8 bases between them. CDR3 length: 12 residues. This receptor was taken from a man aged 35 to 55 with T-cell large granular lymphocyte leukemia. Some clones in this sample may be carry-over from other donors' samples. This chain joins TRBV5-1 and TRBJ2-7, with no clear D. Specimen: peripheral blood mononuclear cells. The CDR3 loop is CASSPHIYEQYF. As DNA, the CDR3 is TGCGCCAGCAGCCCGCACATCTACGAGCAGTACTTC.